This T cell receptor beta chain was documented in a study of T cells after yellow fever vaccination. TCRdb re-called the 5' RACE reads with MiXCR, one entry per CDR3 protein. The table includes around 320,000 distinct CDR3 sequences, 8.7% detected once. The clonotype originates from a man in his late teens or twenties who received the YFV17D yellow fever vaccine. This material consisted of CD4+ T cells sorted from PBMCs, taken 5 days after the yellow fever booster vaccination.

CDR3 loop: CASTPRGAGNTEAFF. The CDR3 coding sequence is TGTGCCAGCACCCCTCGGGGGGCGGGGAACACTGAAGCTTTCTTT. The rearrangement joins TRBV12-3 or TRBV12-4 to TRBJ1-1; D is perhaps TRBD1 (6 bases). The ends were cut back, 7 bases at V and 1 base at J, with 16 bases in the middle. The CDR3 totals 15 residues.